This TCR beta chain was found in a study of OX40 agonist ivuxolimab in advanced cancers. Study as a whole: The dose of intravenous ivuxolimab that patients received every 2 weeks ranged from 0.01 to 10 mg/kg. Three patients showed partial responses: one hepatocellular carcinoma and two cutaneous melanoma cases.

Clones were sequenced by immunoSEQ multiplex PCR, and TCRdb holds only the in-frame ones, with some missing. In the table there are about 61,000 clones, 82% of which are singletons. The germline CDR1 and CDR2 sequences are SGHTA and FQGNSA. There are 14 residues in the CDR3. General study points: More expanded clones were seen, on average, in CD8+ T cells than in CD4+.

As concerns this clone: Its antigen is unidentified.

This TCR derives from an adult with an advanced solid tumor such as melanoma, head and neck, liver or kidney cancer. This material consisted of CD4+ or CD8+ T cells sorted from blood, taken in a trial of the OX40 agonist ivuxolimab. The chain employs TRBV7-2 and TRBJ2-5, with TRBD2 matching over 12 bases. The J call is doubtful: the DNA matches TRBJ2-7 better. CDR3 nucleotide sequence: TGTGCCAGCGGACTAGCGGGACTATACTACGAGCAGTACTTC. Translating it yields CASGLAGLYYEQYF.